The rows below give T cell receptor beta chains drawn from one sample of a study of blood T cell repertoires in COVID-19. The protocol was immunoSEQ multiplex PCR, while the TCRdb copy is restricted to in-frame clones and leaves out a portion. The sample lists some 30,000 clones, 84% occurring once. Material for sequencing was peripheral blood. All receptors derive from a man older than 75 with active COVID-19. CDR3s include the opening cysteine and the closing phenylalanine or tryptophan. A D gene is named only where the DNA matches it firmly. A clone size is listed for some rows: how often the clone was seen (once, few, many), or a class if it is expanded.

-,TRBV27,-,TRBJ2-2,TGTGCCAGCAGACTAGAGTCGACCTCGAACACCGGGGAGCTGTTTTTT,CASRLESTSNTGELFF
once,TRBV5-6,TRBD2,TRBJ2-1,TGTGCCAGCAGCTTTCGGGGGGGTACCTACAATGAGCAGTTCTTC,CASSFRGGTYNEQFF
-,TRBV30,TRBD1,TRBJ1-2,TGTGCCTGGAGTGTGACAGGGGGCGAGGGCTACACCTTC,CAWSVTGGEGYTF
-,TRBV7-2,TRBD2,TRBJ2-1,TGTGCCAGCAGCTTATCGGGGGGGACCAAGCGGTTCTTC,CASSLSGGTKRFF
-,TRBV19,-,TRBJ1-2,TGTGCCATCATGGACAGATCTAACTATGGCTACACCTTC,CAIMDRSNYGYTF
-,TRBV7-9,TRBD1,TRBJ1-2,TGTGCCAGCAGCACCACGGACAGGGGCACCATCTATGGCTACACCTTC,CASSTTDRGTIYGYTF
-,TRBV9,-,TRBJ1-3,TGTGCCAGCAGCGTAGGCCCGGGGGTCGGAAACACCATATATTTT,CASSVGPGVGNTIYF
-,TRBV12-3/TRBV12-4,-,TRBJ2-3,TGTGCCAGCAGTCCGAGGTACACAGATACGCAGTATTTT,CASSPRYTDTQYF
-,TRBV3-1/TRBV3-2,-,TRBJ2-5,TGTGCCAGCAGCCGGCGGGGAGAGACCCAGTACTTC,CASSRRGETQYF
-,TRBV5-1,-,TRBJ1-5,TGCGCCAGCAGCTTGGGCATCGGGGGAAGTCAGCCCCAGCATTTT,CASSLGIGGSQPQHF
-,TRBV30,TRBD1,TRBJ2-7,TGTGCCGAGGACAGGGGCGAGCACGAGCAGTACTTC,CAEDRGEHEQYF
-,TRBV19,-,TRBJ2-2,TGTGCCAGTAGTATTATCCCCGGCAGGAGGGATCACACCGGGGAGCTGTTTTTT,CASSIIPGRRDHTGELFF
-,TRBV7-9,TRBD2,TRBJ2-1,TGTGCCAGCAGCTTACCGGGACTAGAAAGGTTCTTC,CASSLPGLERFF
-,TRBV7-9,TRBD2,TRBJ2-1,TGTGCCAGCAGCCCCCCGGGGACTAGCGGATGGGGGAATGAGCAGTTCTTC,CASSPPGTSGWGNEQFF
medium-sized,TRBV27,TRBD1,TRBJ1-2,TGTGCCAGCAGTTCTCGACAGGGATTCATCTATGGCTACACCTTC,CASSSRQGFIYGYTF
few,TRBV2,-,TRBJ2-1,TGTGCCAGCGACTCAGACTCCTCCTACAATGAGCAGTTCTTC,CASDSDSSYNEQFF
-,TRBV5-1,-,TRBJ2-7,TGCGCCAGCAGCTTGGCCAGGGAATACGAGCAGTACTTC,CASSLAREYEQYF
-,TRBV3-1/TRBV3-2,-,TRBJ2-2,TGTGCCAGCAGTTACGAGGTTGGGGAGCTGTTTTTT,CASSYEVGELFF
-,TRBV6-5,TRBD1,TRBJ2-7,TGTGCCAGTTGGACAGGGGGACTCTCCTACGAGCAGTACTTC,CASWTGGLSYEQYF
-,TRBV11-1,TRBD1,TRBJ2-3,TGTGCCAGCAGCCGACAGGGGTTTGGTCCAGATACGCAGTATTTT,CASSRQGFGPDTQYF
-,TRBV4-2,TRBD1,TRBJ1-1,TGTGCCAGCAGCGTAGGACAGGGGACTGAAGCTTTCTTT,CASSVGQGTEAFF
-,TRBV19,TRBD2,TRBJ2-5,TGTGCCAGTAGCGTAACGGGGGGTCGGGTAGGGACCCAGTACTTC,CASSVTGGRVGTQYF
-,TRBV21-1,-,TRBJ1-4,TGTGCCAGCAGCAAATGTTCTAAGCGACAGGGAGGAAGAGCAACTAATGAAAAACTGTTTTTT,CASSKCSKRQGGRATNEKLFF
-,TRBV3-1/TRBV3-2,-,TRBJ2-7,TGTGCCAGCAGCCAAGACTCAGGGCGGAACGAGCAGTACTTC,CASSQDSGRNEQYF
-,TRBV6-2/TRBV6-3,TRBD1,TRBJ1-2,TGTGCCAGCAGTAGGGACAGACAAGGGGGCTACACCTTC,CASSRDRQGGYTF
-,TRBV6-4,-,TRBJ2-2,TGTGCCAGCAGGCCGGATAGGAGCACCGGGGAGCTGTTTTTT,CASRPDRSTGELFF
-,TRBV12-1,-,TRBJ1-5,TGTGCCAGCAGCTTTGAGTCAGGGTGGCACAACAATCAGCCCCAGCATTTT,CASSFESGWHNNQPQHF
-,TRBV19,-,TRBJ1-2,TGTGCCAGTAGCACGACCAGGTATGGCTACACCTTC,CASSTTRYGYTF
few,TRBV2,-,TRBJ2-7,TGTGCCAGCAGTGGCAGGGGATTCTACGAGCAGTACTTC,CASSGRGFYEQYF
-,TRBV19,TRBD1,TRBJ1-2,TGTGCCAGTAGCCGGGACAGGGGGCCGGGAGGCTATGGCTACACCTTC,CASSRDRGPGGYGYTF
-,TRBV27,TRBD1,TRBJ2-7,TGTGCCAGCAGTTTTACCCCCTCCTGGACAGGGATCTCCTACGAGCAGTACTTC,CASSFTPSWTGISYEQYF
-,TRBV4-1,-,TRBJ1-3,TGCGCCAGCAGCTACACTCAGGGGTCTGGGGGAAACACCATATATTTT,CASSYTQGSGGNTIYF
-,TRBV29-1,-,TRBJ2-3,TGCAGCGTTGTTGGAGGAAACACAGATACGCAGTATTTT,CSVVGGNTDTQYF